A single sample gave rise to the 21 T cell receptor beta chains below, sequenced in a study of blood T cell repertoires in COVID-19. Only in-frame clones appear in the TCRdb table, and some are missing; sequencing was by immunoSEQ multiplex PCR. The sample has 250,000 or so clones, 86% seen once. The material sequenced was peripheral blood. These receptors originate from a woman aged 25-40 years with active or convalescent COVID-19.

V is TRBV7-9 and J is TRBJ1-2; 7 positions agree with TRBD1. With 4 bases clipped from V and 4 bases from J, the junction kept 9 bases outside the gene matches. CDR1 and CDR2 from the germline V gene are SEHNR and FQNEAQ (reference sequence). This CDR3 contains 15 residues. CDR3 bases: TGTGCCAGCAGCTCAGGGGGTAAGAGTGGCTATGGCTACACCTTC. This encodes CASSSGGKSGYGYTF.

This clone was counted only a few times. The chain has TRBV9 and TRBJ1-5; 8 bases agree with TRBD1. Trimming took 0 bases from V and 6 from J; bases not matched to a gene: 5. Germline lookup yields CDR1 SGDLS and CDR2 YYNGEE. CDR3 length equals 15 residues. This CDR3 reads CASSVGQGASQPQHF. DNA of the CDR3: TGTGCCAGCAGCGTAGGGCAGGGGGCCAGTCAGCCCCAGCATTTT.

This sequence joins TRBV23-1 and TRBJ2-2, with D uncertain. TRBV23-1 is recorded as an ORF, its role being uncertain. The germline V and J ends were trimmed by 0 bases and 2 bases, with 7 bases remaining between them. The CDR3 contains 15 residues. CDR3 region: CASSQSGKNTGELFF. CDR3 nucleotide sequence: TGCGCCAGCAGTCAATCGGGCAAAAACACCGGGGAGCTGTTTTTT.

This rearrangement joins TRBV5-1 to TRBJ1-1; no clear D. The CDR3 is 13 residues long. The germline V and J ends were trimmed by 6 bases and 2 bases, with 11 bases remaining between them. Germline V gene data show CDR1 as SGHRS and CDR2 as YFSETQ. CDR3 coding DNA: TGCGCCAGCATGTACGCGCCTAACACTGAAGCTTTCTTT. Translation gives CASMYAPNTEAFF.

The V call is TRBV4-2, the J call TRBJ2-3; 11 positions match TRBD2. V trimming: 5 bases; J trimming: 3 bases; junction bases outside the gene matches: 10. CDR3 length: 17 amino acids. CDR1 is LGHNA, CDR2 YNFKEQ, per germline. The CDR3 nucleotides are TGTGCCAGCAGCGGCCGGTTAGCGGGGGGGCTGACAGATACGCAGTATTTT. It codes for CASSGRLAGGLTDTQYF.

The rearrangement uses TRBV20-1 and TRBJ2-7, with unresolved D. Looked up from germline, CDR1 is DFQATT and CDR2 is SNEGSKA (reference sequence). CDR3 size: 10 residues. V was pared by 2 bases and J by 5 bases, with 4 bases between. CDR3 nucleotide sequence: TGCAGTGCTAGATGCGACGAGCAGTACTTC. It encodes CSARCDEQYF.

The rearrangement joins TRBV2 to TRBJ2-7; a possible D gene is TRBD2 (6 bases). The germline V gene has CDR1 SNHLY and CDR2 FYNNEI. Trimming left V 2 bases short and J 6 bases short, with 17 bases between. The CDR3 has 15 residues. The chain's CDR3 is CASSESGTQGGEQYF. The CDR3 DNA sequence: TGTGCCAGCAGTGAATCCGGGACCCAGGGAGGCGAGCAGTACTTC.

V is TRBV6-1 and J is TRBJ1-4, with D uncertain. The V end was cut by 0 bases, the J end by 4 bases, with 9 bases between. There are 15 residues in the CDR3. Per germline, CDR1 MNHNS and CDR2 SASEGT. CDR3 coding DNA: TGTGCCAGCAGTGAAGCGGCCAGGAATAATGAAAAACTGTTTTTT. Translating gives CASSEAARNNEKLFF.

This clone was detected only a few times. This CDR3 is CASSEYPGVNQPQHF. CDR3 bases: TGTGCCAGCAGTGAATACCCGGGGGTGAATCAGCCCCAGCATTTT. The chain uses TRBV6-1 and TRBJ1-5; D is perhaps TRBD1 (5 bases). Germline CDR1 is MNHNS and CDR2 is SASEGT. This CDR3 comprises 15 residues. Trimming shortened V by 2 bases and J by 4 bases, and 12 bases separated the two germline ends.

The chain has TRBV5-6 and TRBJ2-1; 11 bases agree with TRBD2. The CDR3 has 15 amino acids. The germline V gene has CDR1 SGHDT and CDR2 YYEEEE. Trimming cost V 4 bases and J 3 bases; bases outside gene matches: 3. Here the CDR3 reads CASSGGLAVYNEQFF. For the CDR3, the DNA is TGTGCCAGCAGCGGGGGACTAGCGGTCTACAATGAGCAGTTCTTC.

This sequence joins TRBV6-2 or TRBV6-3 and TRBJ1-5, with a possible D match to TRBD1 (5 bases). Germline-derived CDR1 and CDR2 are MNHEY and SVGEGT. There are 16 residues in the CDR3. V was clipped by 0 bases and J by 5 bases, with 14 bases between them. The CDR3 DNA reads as TGTGCCAGCAGTTACTCGAAGGCAGGGATGGATCAGCCCCAGCATTTT. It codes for CASSYSKAGMDQPQHF.

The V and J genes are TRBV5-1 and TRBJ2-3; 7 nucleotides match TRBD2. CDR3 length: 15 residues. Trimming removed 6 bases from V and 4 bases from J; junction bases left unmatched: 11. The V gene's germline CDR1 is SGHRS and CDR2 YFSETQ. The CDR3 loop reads CASTKTSSHPDTQYF. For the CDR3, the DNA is TGCGCCAGCACCAAGACTAGCTCTCATCCAGATACGCAGTATTTT.

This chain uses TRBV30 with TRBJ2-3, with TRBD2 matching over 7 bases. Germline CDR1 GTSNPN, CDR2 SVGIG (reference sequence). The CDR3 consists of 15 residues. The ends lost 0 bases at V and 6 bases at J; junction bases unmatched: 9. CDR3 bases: TGTGCCTGGAGTGTGGGAGGGTTTCCTACGGATACGCAGTATTTT. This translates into CAWSVGGFPTDTQYF. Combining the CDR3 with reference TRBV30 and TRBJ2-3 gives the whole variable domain SQTIHQWPATLVQPVGSPLSLECTVEGTSNPNLYWYRQAAGRGLQLLFYSVGIGQISSEVPQNLSASRPQDRQFILSSKKLLLSDSGFYLCAWSVGGFPTDTQYFGPGTRLTVL.

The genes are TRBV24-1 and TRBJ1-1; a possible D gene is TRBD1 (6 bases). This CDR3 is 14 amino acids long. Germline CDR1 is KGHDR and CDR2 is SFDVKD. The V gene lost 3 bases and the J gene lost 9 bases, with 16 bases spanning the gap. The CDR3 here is CATSDPTGPPKAFF. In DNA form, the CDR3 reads TGTGCCACCAGTGATCCTACAGGGCCCCCGAAAGCTTTCTTT.

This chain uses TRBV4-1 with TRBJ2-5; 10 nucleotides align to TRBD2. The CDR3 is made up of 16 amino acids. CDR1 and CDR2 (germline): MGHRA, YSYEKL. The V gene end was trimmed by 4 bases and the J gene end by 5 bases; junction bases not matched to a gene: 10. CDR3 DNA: TGCGCCAGCAGCCTGGGGGGGACTAGCGTCCTGGAGACCCAGTACTTC. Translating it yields CASSLGGTSVLETQYF.

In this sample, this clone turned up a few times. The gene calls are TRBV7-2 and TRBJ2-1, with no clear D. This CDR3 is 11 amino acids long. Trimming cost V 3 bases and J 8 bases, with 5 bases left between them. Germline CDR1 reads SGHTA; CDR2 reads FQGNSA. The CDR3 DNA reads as TGTGCCAGCAGCTTCTTAGATGAGCAGTTCTTC. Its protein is CASSFLDEQFF.

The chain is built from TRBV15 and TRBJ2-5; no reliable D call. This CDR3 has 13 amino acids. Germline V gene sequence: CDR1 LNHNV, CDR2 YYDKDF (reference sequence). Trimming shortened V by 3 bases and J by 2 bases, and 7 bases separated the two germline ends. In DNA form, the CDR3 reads TGTGCCACCAGCAGGCCCAGGCAAGAGACCCAGTACTTC. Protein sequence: CATSRPRQETQYF.

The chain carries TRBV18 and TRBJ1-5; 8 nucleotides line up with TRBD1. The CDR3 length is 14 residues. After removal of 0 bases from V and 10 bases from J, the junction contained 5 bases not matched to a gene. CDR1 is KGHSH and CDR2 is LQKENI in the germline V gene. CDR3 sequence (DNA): TGTGCCAGCTCACCACCGGACAGGGTGGGCCCCCAGCATTTT. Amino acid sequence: CASSPPDRVGPQHF. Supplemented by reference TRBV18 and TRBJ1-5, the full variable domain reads NAGVMQNPRHLVRRRGQEARLRCSPMKGHSHVYWYRQLPEEGLKFMVYLQKENIIDESGMPKERFSAEFPKEGPSILRIQQVVRGDSAAYFCASSPPDRVGPQHFGDGTRLSIL.

DNA of the CDR3: TGTGCCATCAGGGAGGCGAGCGAGAGCTCCTACGAGCAGTACTTC. Amino acids: CAIREASESSYEQYF. The chain recombines TRBV10-3 with TRBJ2-7; possible D gene TRBD2, 5 bases. The CDR3 runs to 15 residues. The V gene lost 6 bases and the J gene lost 0 bases, with 15 bases spanning the gap. The V gene's germline CDR1 is ENHRY and CDR2 SYGVKD.

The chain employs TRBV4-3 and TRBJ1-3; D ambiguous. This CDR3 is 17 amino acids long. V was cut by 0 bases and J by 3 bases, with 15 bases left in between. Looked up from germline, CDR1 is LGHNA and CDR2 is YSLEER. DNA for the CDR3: TGCGCCAGCAGCCAAGATTGGGCGGGCATGGGTGGAAACACCATATATTTT. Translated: CASSQDWAGMGGNTIYF.

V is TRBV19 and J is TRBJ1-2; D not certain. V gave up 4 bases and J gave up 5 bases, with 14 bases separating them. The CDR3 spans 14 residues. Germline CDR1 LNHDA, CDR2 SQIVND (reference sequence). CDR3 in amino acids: CASSTTAGGYGYTF. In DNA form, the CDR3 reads TGTGCCAGTAGTACTACAGCGGGCGGATATGGCTACACCTTC.